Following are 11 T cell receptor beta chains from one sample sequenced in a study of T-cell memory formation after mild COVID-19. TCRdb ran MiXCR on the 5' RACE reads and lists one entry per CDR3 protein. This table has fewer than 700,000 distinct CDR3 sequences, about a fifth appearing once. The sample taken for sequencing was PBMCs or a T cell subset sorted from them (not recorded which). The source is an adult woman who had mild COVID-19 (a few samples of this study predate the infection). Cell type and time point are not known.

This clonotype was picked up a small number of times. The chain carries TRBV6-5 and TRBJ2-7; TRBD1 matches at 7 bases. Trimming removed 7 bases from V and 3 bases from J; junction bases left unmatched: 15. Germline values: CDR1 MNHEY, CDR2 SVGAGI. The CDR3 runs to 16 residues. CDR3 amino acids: CASTPTRTGDYYEQYF. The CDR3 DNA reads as TGTGCCAGCACCCCTACCCGGACAGGTGATTACTACGAGCAGTACTTC.

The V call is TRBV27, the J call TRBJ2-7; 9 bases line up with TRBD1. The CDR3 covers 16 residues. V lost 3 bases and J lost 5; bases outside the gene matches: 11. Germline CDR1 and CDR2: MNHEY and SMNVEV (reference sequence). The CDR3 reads CASSLVSGTGYDEQYF. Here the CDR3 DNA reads TGTGCCAGCAGTTTGGTTTCCGGGACAGGGTACGACGAGCAGTACTTC.

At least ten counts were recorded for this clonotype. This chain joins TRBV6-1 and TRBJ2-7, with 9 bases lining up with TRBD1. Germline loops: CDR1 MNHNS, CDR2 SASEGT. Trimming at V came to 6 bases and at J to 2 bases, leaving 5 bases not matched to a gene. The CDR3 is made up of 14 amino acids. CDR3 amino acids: CASRLGQGTYEQYF. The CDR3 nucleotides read TGTGCCAGCAGACTCGGACAGGGGACCTACGAGCAGTACTTC.

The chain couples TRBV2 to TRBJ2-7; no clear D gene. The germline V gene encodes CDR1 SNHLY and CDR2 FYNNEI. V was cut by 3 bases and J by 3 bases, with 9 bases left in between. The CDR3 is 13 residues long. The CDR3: CASSDDLFYEQYF. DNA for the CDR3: TGTGCCAGCAGTGATGACTTATTCTACGAGCAGTACTTC.

CDR3 DNA: TGTGCCAGCAGTTACTCCCACAGCAATCAGCCCCAGCATTTT. Translating gives CASSYSHSNQPQHF. The chain uses TRBV6-5 and TRBJ1-5; D is unclear. V was pared by 0 bases and J by 1 base, with 4 bases between. The CDR3 contains 14 residues. In germline, CDR1 is MNHEY, CDR2 SVGAGI.

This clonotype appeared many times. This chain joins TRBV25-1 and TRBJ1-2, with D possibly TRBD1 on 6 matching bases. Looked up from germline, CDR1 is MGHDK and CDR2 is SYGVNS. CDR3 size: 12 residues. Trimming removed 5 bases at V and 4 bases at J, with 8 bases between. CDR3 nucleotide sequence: TGTGCCAGCAGTAAACAGGGCTATGGCTACACCTTC. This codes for CASSKQGYGYTF.

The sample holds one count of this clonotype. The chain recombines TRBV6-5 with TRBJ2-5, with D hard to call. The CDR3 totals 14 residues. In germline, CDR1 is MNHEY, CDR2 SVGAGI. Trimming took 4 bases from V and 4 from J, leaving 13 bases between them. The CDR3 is CASSFTEDGETQYF. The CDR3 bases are TGTGCCAGCAGTTTTACCGAGGACGGAGAGACCCAGTACTTC.

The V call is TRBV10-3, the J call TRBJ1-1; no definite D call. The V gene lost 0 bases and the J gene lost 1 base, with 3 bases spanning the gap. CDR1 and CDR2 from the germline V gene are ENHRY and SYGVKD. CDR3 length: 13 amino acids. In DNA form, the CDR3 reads TGTGCCATCAGTGAGTCAAGGAACACTGAAGCTTTCTTT. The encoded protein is CAISESRNTEAFF.

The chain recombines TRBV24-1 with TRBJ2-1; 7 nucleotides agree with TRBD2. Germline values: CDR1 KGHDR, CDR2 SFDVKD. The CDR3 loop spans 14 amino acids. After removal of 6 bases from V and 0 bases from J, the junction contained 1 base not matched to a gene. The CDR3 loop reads CATSRGSSYNEQFF. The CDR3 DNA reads TGTGCCACCAGTCGCGGGAGCTCCTACAATGAGCAGTTCTTC.

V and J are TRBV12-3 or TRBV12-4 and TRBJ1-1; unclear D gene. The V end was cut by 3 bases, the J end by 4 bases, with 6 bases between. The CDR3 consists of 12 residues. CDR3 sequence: CASSFFLTEAFF. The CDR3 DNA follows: TGTGCCAGCAGTTTTTTTCTCACTGAAGCTTTCTTT.

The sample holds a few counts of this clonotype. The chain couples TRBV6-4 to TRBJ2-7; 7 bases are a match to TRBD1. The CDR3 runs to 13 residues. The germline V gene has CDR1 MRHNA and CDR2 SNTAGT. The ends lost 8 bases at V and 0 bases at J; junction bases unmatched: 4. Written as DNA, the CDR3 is TGTGCCAGCTCGGGACAGTACTCCTACGAGCAGTACTTC. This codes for CASSGQYSYEQYF.